This T cell receptor beta chain appears in the sequencing data of a study of CD8+CD57+ T cells in acquired aplastic anemia. Flow cytometry had shown expanded CD8+CD57+ cells in the patients chosen for sequencing. Likewise sequenced, in about 15% of the 12 patients, were the CD8+CD57+ effector memory cells. Blood was sampled before the patients had received any therapy. Researchers report that bead enrichment of CD8+CD57+ cells delivered a mean 1.6 ug DNA. The use of genomic DNA as template underpinned the TCR beta VDJ and CDR3 profiling. A single record per CDR3 protein comes from TCRdb applying MiXCR to the reads. The sample yields 15,000 to 20,000 distinct CDR3 sequences, less than 45% seen once. J was trimmed by 6 bases and V by 4 bases; bases with no gene match: 10. This CDR3 contains 15 residues. In germline, CDR1 is MDHEN, CDR2 SYDVKM. The study's findings and limits: In the patients, CD8+CD57+ cells came out less diverse than the total CD4+ and CD8+ pools. Patients and controls were not found to differ significantly in CD8+ Simpson's diversity.

On this clonotype itself: Its target is not known.

Sequenced sample: CD8+CD57+ T cells sorted from PBMCs. Subset described: bead-enriched CD8+CD57+ effector memory T cells from SAA patients. This TCR was recovered from a human donor with aplastic anemia. V and J are TRBV28 and TRBJ2-7; 9 bases align to TRBD1. The CDR3 nucleotides are TGTGCCAGCAGTTCCCCGCAACAGGGGGCGCCCGAGCAGTACTTC. Residues: CASSSPQQGAPEQYF.